The 29 T cell receptor beta chains presented below share a single source sample, sequenced in a study of cytomegalovirus exposure and HLA in healthy donors. The PCR contained 60 Vbeta and 13 Jbeta primers. Method: immunoSEQ multiplex PCR; TCRdb's copy keeps in-frame clones and lacks some. The table shows more than 200,000 clones, with over 75% occurring only once. Material for sequencing was PBMCs. These receptors originate from a girl aged 2 to 10 in good health and CMV-seronegative.

The chain recombines TRBV5-1 with TRBJ1-1; TRBD1 is a possible D gene (5 bases). V was trimmed by 0 bases and J by 1 base, leaving 16 bases between them. CDR1 is SGHRS, CDR2 YFSETQ, per germline. The CDR3 contains 17 residues. The CDR3 spells CASSLGDSFTSNTEAFF. The CDR3, as DNA: TGCGCCAGCAGCTTGGGGGACTCCTTCACGTCGAACACTGAAGCTTTCTTT.

The genes are TRBV5-1 and TRBJ1-4, with 8 bases lining up with TRBD1. Germline CDR1 is SGHRS and CDR2 is YFSETQ. This CDR3 has 15 residues. The junction had 7 bases not matched to a gene; V was cut back by 1 base and J by 8 bases. The CDR3 DNA is TGCGCCAGCAGCTTGCGGACAGGGCGAGGCGAAAAACTGTTTTTT. This sequence encodes CASSLRTGRGEKLFF. The complete variable domain, with remaining parts taken from reference TRBV5-1 and TRBJ1-4, reads KAGVTQTPRYLIKTRGQQVTLSCSPISGHRSVSWYQQTPGQGLQFLFEYFSETQRNKGNFPGRFSGRQFSNSRSEMNVSTLELGDSALYLCASSLRTGRGEKLFFGSGTQLSVL.

The chain uses TRBV5-5 and TRBJ1-5; no firm D call. Germline-derived CDR1 and CDR2 are SGHKS and YYEKEE (reference sequence). The CDR3 has 15 amino acids. Deletions cut 2 bases from V and 0 bases from J, with 9 bases between. The DNA of the CDR3 is TGTGCCAGCAGCTTCGGAGGGCCTAGCAATCAGCCCCAGCATTTT. As protein: CASSFGGPSNQPQHF.

The chain carries TRBV7-9 and TRBJ1-1, with unresolved D. Germline-derived CDR1 and CDR2 are SEHNR and FQNEAQ (reference sequence). V dropped 5 bases and J dropped 7 bases, with 20 bases sitting between them. The CDR3 is 15 residues long. The CDR3 nucleotides are TGTGCCAGCAGCCCCCAAGCAGGTCAGAAGTTTGAAGCTTTCTTT. Translation gives CASSPQAGQKFEAFF.

This rearrangement joins TRBV5-4 to TRBJ1-2; 9 bases align to TRBD1. CDR3 length: 15 amino acids. Germline CDR1 and CDR2: SGHNT and YYREEE (reference sequence). V shed 4 bases and J 4 bases; nucleotides not matched to a gene: 8. Here the CDR3 DNA reads TGTGCCAGCAGCGCGGAGACAGGGGGTGGCTATGGCTACACCTTC. It specifies CASSAETGGGYGYTF.

The chain links TRBV5-1 to TRBJ1-1; D unclear. The CDR3 spans 17 residues. Germline CDR1 and CDR2: SGHRS and YFSETQ. The V and J ends lost 2 bases and 0 bases respectively, with 17 bases between them. The CDR3 here is CASSLGRGSGMNTEAFF. In DNA, the CDR3 is TGCGCCAGCAGCTTAGGACGGGGATCGGGGATGAACACTGAAGCTTTCTTT.

V usage is TRBV30 and J usage is TRBJ1-4, with D unresolved. This CDR3 region has 15 residues. The germline V gene encodes CDR1 GTSNPN and CDR2 SVGIG (reference sequence). Between the trimmed V and J ends, which lost 3 bases and 3 bases, there was a span of 14 bases. The CDR3 loop is CAWRAGRTSNEKLFF. The CDR3 bases are TGTGCCTGGAGGGCGGGAAGGACGTCTAATGAAAAACTGTTTTTT.

This clone was detected a few times. The chain combines TRBV30 with TRBJ2-7; TRBD2 aligns across 9 bases. Germline CDR1 is GTSNPN and CDR2 is SVGIG (reference sequence). The CDR3 has 15 residues. With 7 bases clipped from V and 5 bases from J, the junction kept 15 bases outside the gene matches. The CDR3 loop is CASISPSGTPNEQYF. DNA of the CDR3: TGTGCCTCCATATCGCCTAGCGGGACGCCCAACGAGCAGTACTTC.

The gene calls are TRBV5-6 and TRBJ1-2; 8 nucleotides match TRBD1. Germline lookup yields CDR1 SGHDT and CDR2 YYEEEE. The CDR3 is 13 residues long. Trimming cost V 7 bases and J 3 bases; bases outside gene matches: 5. The CDR3 loop is CASDRGRDYGYTF. CDR3 nucleotides: TGTGCCAGCGACAGGGGACGGGACTATGGCTACACCTTC.

This rearrangement joins TRBV6-5 to TRBJ1-4, with 8 bases aligning to TRBD1. The length of the CDR3 is 14 residues. V was clipped by 5 bases and J by 5 bases; unmatched bases: 4. Germline V gives CDR1 MNHEY, CDR2 SVGAGI. Written as DNA, the CDR3 is TGTGCCAGCAGTACGCGACAGGGGAATGAAAAACTGTTTTTT. Translation gives CASSTRQGNEKLFF.

The V call is TRBV2, the J call TRBJ2-1; TRBD2 matches at 9 bases. V lost 4 bases, J lost 7 bases, and 8 bases stayed unmatched. The germline V gene has CDR1 SNHLY and CDR2 FYNNEI. The CDR3 is made up of 15 amino acids. The DNA for the CDR3 is TGTGCCAGCAGTGGGGTAGCGGGAGTTATAAATGAGCAGTTCTTC. Amino acid sequence: CASSGVAGVINEQFF.

This chain links TRBV29-1 with TRBJ2-1, with D perhaps TRBD1 (6 bases). V was shortened by 8 bases and J by 1 base, with 18 bases between the two germline ends. The germline V gene encodes CDR1 SQVTM and CDR2 ANQGSEA. The CDR3 spans 15 residues. In nucleotides, the CDR3 is TGCAGCTTATCCGGGACACCAGAATCCTACAATGAGCAGTTCTTC. Translation gives CSLSGTPESYNEQFF.

J is TRBJ2-3 and V is TRBV19, with D possibly being TRBD2 (5 bases). Germline CDR1 is LNHDA and CDR2 is SQIVND (reference sequence). The CDR3 consists of 14 residues. V gave up 2 bases and J gave up 4 bases, with 10 bases separating them. The CDR3: CASSILEVPDTQYF. CDR3 sequence (DNA): TGTGCCAGTAGTATATTGGAGGTCCCAGATACGCAGTATTTT.

The gene calls are TRBV5-8 and TRBJ1-5; D may be TRBD1 (6 bases). Germline V gene data show CDR1 as SGHTS and CDR2 as YDEGEE. The V gene lost 3 bases and the J gene lost 3 bases, with 16 bases spanning the gap. The CDR3 contains 16 residues. CDR3 DNA sequence: TGTGCCAGCAGCTCGACACGACAGGAGGTCAATCAGCCCCAGCATTTT. It specifies CASSSTRQEVNQPQHF. The full variable domain, rest sourced from reference TRBV5-8 and TRBJ1-5, is EAGVTQSPTHLIKTRGQQATLRCSPISGHTSVYWYQQALGLGLQFLLWYDEGEERNRGNFPPRFSGRQFPNYSSELNVNALELEDSALYLCASSSTRQEVNQPQHFGDGTRLSIL.

A remark on this clone: Distinct nucleotide sequences in the sample also encode this CDR3. The chain uses TRBV5-1 and TRBJ2-6; possible D gene TRBD1, 6 bases. The germline V gene encodes CDR1 SGHRS and CDR2 YFSETQ. V lost 4 bases and J 12 bases, leaving 14 bases between the germline ends. The CDR3 covers 13 residues. CDR3 bases: TGCGCCAGCAGCCTCGGTAAGGGGGTCGTCCTGACTTTC. Protein: CASSLGKGVVLTF.

The CDR3 DNA reads as TGCGCCAGCAGCTTAGCTGGACAGGGGAACGGGGAGCTGTTTTTT. Encoded protein: CASSLAGQGNGELFF. J is TRBJ2-2 and V is TRBV5-1; 9 nucleotides line up with TRBD1. Trimming took 2 bases from V and 7 from J; bases not matched to a gene: 6. Germline assignment: CDR1 SGHRS and CDR2 YFSETQ. This CDR3 has 15 residues. The full variable domain, its missing parts supplied by reference TRBV5-1 and TRBJ2-2, is KAGVTQTPRYLIKTRGQQVTLSCSPISGHRSVSWYQQTPGQGLQFLFEYFSETQRNKGNFPGRFSGRQFSNSRSEMNVSTLELGDSALYLCASSLAGQGNGELFFGEGSRLTVL.

The chain uses TRBV15 and TRBJ2-1, with TRBD2 identical over 7 bases. Trimming at V came to 8 bases and at J to 14 bases, leaving 12 bases not matched to a gene. The germline gives CDR1 LNHNV, CDR2 YYDKDF (reference sequence). This CDR3 comprises 12 residues. CDR3 sequence: CATAGVTQEKFF. The CDR3 DNA is TGTGCCACCGCGGGGGTGACGCAAGAGAAGTTCTTC. Looking up the rest from reference TRBV15 and TRBJ2-1 gives the full variable domain: DAMVIQNPRYQVTQFGKPVTLSCSQTLNHNVMYWYQQKSSQAPKLLFHYYDKDFNNEADTPDNFQSRRPNTSFCFLDIRSPGLGDTAMYLCATAGVTQEKFFGPGTRLTVL.

This clone was seen only a few times. This chain links TRBV5-1 with TRBJ1-2; 8 bases line up with TRBD1. CDR1 SGHRS and CDR2 YFSETQ come from the germline V gene. V trimming: 4 bases; J trimming: 8 bases; junction bases outside the gene matches: 7. The CDR3 runs 13 residues. DNA for the CDR3: TGCGCCAGCAGCATGGGACAGGCCCTGGGCTACACCTTC. Amino acids: CASSMGQALGYTF.

The chain uses TRBV6-1 and TRBJ1-2; D ambiguous. CDR3 length: 14 amino acids. Germline CDR1 is MNHNS and CDR2 is SASEGT. Trimming cost V 7 bases and J 4 bases, with 16 bases left between them. This CDR3 is CASNRPTASYGYTF. The CDR3 bases are TGTGCCAGCAACAGACCCACAGCCTCCTATGGCTACACCTTC.

The rearrangement links TRBV13 to TRBJ1-1, with 8 bases identical to TRBD1. Germline CDR1 is PRHDT and CDR2 is FYEKMQ (reference sequence). J gave up 6 bases and V 4 bases, and 4 bases lay outside the gene matches. CDR3 length: 13 residues. CDR3 in DNA: TGTGCCAGCAGCTACGACAGGGGTTCTGAAGCTTTCTTT. This translates into CASSYDRGSEAFF. Combining the CDR3 with reference TRBV13 and TRBJ1-1 gives the whole variable domain AAGVIQSPRHLIKEKRETATLKCYPIPRHDTVYWYQQGPGQDPQFLISFYEKMQSDKGSIPDRFSAQQFSDYHSELNMSSLELGDSALYFCASSYDRGSEAFFGQGTRLTVV.

This chain connects TRBV2 to TRBJ2-1, with TRBD2 matching 9 bases. Germline assignment: CDR1 SNHLY and CDR2 FYNNEI. There are 18 residues in the CDR3. The junction had 18 bases not matched to a gene; V was cut back by 5 bases and J by 7 bases. The CDR3, as DNA: TGTGCCAGCAGTTCTCTCTTGATCCTAGCGGGGTTGGCAAATGAGCAGTTCTTC. Translated: CASSSLLILAGLANEQFF.

The chain uses TRBV5-1 and TRBJ1-1; TRBD1 aligns across 8 bases. In germline, CDR1 is SGHRS, CDR2 YFSETQ. V was pared by 7 bases and J by 0 bases, with 8 bases of the junction left unmatched. The CDR3 is 15 residues long. The DNA of the CDR3 is TGCGCCAGCCGACAGGACAGGGCCTTGAACACTGAAGCTTTCTTT. Amino acid sequence: CASRQDRALNTEAFF.

The chain joins TRBV9 to TRBJ2-3, with TRBD2 matching over 10 bases. V dropped 6 bases and J dropped 5; count of bases not matched to a gene: 18. In germline, CDR1 is SGDLS, CDR2 YYNGEE. The CDR3 extends over 18 amino acids. The CDR3 DNA is TGTGCCAGCACCCGGGGGAGCGGGGGGGCGTTATTTGGAGATACGCAGTATTTT. The encoded protein is CASTRGSGGALFGDTQYF.

The chain recombines TRBV6-1 with TRBJ2-5, with D tentatively TRBD1 (5 bases). V dropped 7 bases and J dropped 2 bases, with 11 bases sitting between them. Per the germline V gene, CDR1 is MNHNS and CDR2 is SASEGT. This CDR3 spans 13 amino acids. The CDR3 reads CASNLRGQETQYF. CDR3 in DNA: TGTGCCAGCAATCTTAGGGGACAAGAGACCCAGTACTTC.

This chain connects TRBV9 to TRBJ2-5; D might be TRBD1 (6 bases). With 0 bases removed from V and 3 bases from J, the gap between germline ends came to 15 bases. CDR1 and CDR2 (germline): SGDLS, YYNGEE. CDR3 size: 16 residues. The CDR3: CASSVGIWGREETQYF. The CDR3 DNA reads TGTGCCAGCAGCGTAGGCATATGGGGGCGGGAAGAGACCCAGTACTTC.

This clone was seen a few times. This rearrangement joins TRBV6-1 to TRBJ1-2, with D unresolved. The CDR3 extends over 12 amino acids. V lost 6 bases and J 2 bases, leaving 7 bases between the germline ends. The V gene's germline CDR1 is MNHNS and CDR2 SASEGT. CDR3 DNA sequence: TGTGCCAGCAGGTCTAACAACTATGGCTACACCTTC. It encodes CASRSNNYGYTF.

Only a few counts were recorded for this clone. The chain has TRBV10-3 and TRBJ2-7; 14 bases map to TRBD2. Germline CDR1 reads ENHRY; CDR2 reads SYGVKD. J was trimmed by 5 bases and V by 9 bases; bases with no gene match: 9. The CDR3 extends over 15 amino acids. In DNA, the CDR3 is TGTGCCATGGGGACTAGCGGGAGCGATTTGAACGAGCAGTACTTC. Translated: CAMGTSGSDLNEQYF.

This chain joins TRBV5-1 and TRBJ1-6, with D unclear. Germline-derived CDR1 and CDR2 are SGHRS and YFSETQ. Deletions cut 1 base from V and 6 bases from J, with 17 bases between. There are 17 residues in the CDR3. This CDR3 reads CASSLTPPSAANSPLHF. In nucleotides, the CDR3 is TGCGCCAGCAGCTTGACCCCCCCGTCCGCGGCTAATTCACCCCTCCACTTT.

The table lists this clone with a few counts. The rearrangement links TRBV5-6 to TRBJ1-1, with 8 nucleotides matching TRBD1. V lost 4 bases and J lost 3; bases outside the gene matches: 2. The germline gives CDR1 SGHDT, CDR2 YYEEEE. The CDR3 loop spans 13 amino acids. The CDR3 DNA reads as TGTGCCAGCAGCCAGGGGGCTTACACTGAAGCTTTCTTT. Protein: CASSQGAYTEAFF.